The 15 T cell receptor beta chains below all came from one sample that was sequenced in a study of T-cell memory formation after mild COVID-19 (dated by TCRdb to 2020 to 2023). The library was made by 5' RACE. The sequencer listed for this sample is Illumina NovaSeq 6000. In TCRdb, the public reads were trimmed at Q25 with fastp and aligned with MiXCR, with productive beta chains retained. Every entry covers one CDR3 protein and lists the most common genes and DNA from its rows. Across this sample there are around 410,000 distinct CDR3 sequences, with 20% to 30% seen only once. Around 13% of the sample lies in the top ten. Sequenced material: PBMCs or a T cell subset sorted from them (not recorded which). The receptors were gathered from an adult woman who had mild COVID-19 (a few samples of this study predate the infection). The sample titles of this study are shuffled in the database, so cell type and time point are left out; the donor was told from shared clones.

V gene TRBV6-2 or TRBV6-3 combines with J gene TRBJ2-2; D is tentatively TRBD1 or TRBD2 (5 bases each). V was cut by 6 bases and J by 5 bases, with 22 bases left in between. The CDR3 covers 17 residues. The V gene's germline CDR1 is MNHEY and CDR2 SVGEGT. This CDR3 is CASRSTGLALRTGELFF. The CDR3 DNA follows: TGTGCCAGCAGATCGACGGGGCTAGCCCTGAGGACCGGGGAGCTGTTTTTT.

The rearrangement joins TRBV5-4 to TRBJ2-3, with 10 bases matching TRBD1. This CDR3 spans 15 amino acids. Germline V CDR1 and CDR2: SGHNT, YYREEE (reference sequence). V shed 8 bases, J shed 1 base, and the junction held 7 bases outside the gene matches. In DNA form, the CDR3 reads TGTGCCAGTGACCCCGGGACAGGGGGCACAGATACGCAGTATTTT. It codes for CASDPGTGGTDTQYF.

This clonotype was found a few times. The genes are TRBV12-3 or TRBV12-4 and TRBJ2-6, with D perhaps assigned TRBD1 or TRBD2 (5 bases each). The CDR3 runs 12 residues. V lost 1 base, J lost 14 bases, and 9 bases lay in between. The CDR3 nucleotides are TGTGCCAGCAGTTTAGAATGGGGGTTCCTGACTTTC. Protein: CASSLEWGFLTF.

This clonotype was counted only a few times. The chain employs TRBV10-3 and TRBJ2-3; the D gene is possibly TRBD2 (6 bases). V lost 5 bases and J lost 3, with 9 bases in between. The CDR3 sequence is 13 residues long. The germline V gene has CDR1 ENHRY and CDR2 SYGVKD. The CDR3 protein is CAISPGTTDTQYF. Written as DNA, the CDR3 is TGTGCCATCAGTCCCGGGACTACAGATACGCAGTATTTT.

This clonotype appeared a few times. This chain uses TRBV5-1 with TRBJ2-3; 7 nucleotides agree with TRBD2. The CDR3 totals 14 residues. Trimming removed 4 bases from V and 4 bases from J; junction bases left unmatched: 6. Germline CDR1 is SGHRS and CDR2 is YFSETQ. CDR3 nucleotides: TGCGCCAGCAGCACGGGACTACCTGCAGATACGCAGTATTTT. Protein product: CASSTGLPADTQYF. Combining the CDR3 with reference TRBV5-1 and TRBJ2-3 gives the whole variable domain KAGVTQTPRYLIKTRGQQVTLSCSPISGHRSVSWYQQTPGQGLQFLFEYFSETQRNKGNFPGRFSGRQFSNSRSEMNVSTLELGDSALYLCASSTGLPADTQYFGPGTRLTVL.

This clonotype turned up a few times. The chain has TRBV7-8 and TRBJ1-6; unclear D gene. Per the germline V gene, CDR1 is SGHVS and CDR2 is FQNEAQ. The CDR3 sequence is 16 residues long. V was cut by 5 bases and J by 0 bases, with 11 bases left in between. In nucleotides, the CDR3 is TGTGCCAGCAGCAACGAGGGCTTCTCCTATAATTCACCCCTCCACTTT. This encodes CASSNEGFSYNSPLHF.

The rearrangement uses TRBV7-9 and TRBJ2-3; D might be TRBD2 (5 bases). The CDR3 totals 14 residues. From germline, CDR1 is SEHNR and CDR2 FQNEAQ (reference sequence). V was cut by 3 bases and J by 1 base, with 8 bases left in between. The DNA of the CDR3 is TGTGCCAGCAGCTTGGGAGCTGGCACAGATACGCAGTATTTT. Translation: CASSLGAGTDTQYF.

This clonotype was counted a few times. The CDR3 nucleotides are TGTGCCAGCAGCCCAGGGGGCAGGGGGCGCACCGGGGAGCTGTTTTTT. Translation: CASSPGGRGRTGELFF. The rearrangement uses TRBV7-6 and TRBJ2-2; 8 nucleotides align to TRBD1. The V gene's germline CDR1 is SGHVS and CDR2 FNYEAQ. This CDR3 spans 16 amino acids. After removal of 5 bases from V and 4 bases from J, the junction contained 9 bases not matched to a gene.

The chain recombines TRBV3-1 with TRBJ1-4; TRBD1 matches 7 bases. V trimming: 9 bases; J trimming: 0 bases; junction bases outside the gene matches: 13. This CDR3 has 17 amino acids. The germline CDR1 and CDR2 sequences are LGHDT and YNNKEL (reference sequence). Here the CDR3 DNA reads TGTGCCAGTACCCCGTACAGGGGCCATGCAACTAATGAAAAACTGTTTTTT. It specifies CASTPYRGHATNEKLFF.

This clonotype was observed many times. The CDR3 reads CASSLTSDTQYF. CDR3 coding DNA: TGCGCCAGCAGCTTGACTTCGGATACGCAGTATTTT. The chain employs TRBV5-1 and TRBJ2-3; no clear D. Germline loops: CDR1 SGHRS, CDR2 YFSETQ. V shed 1 base and J shed 6 bases, with 6 bases lying between them. The CDR3 extends over 12 amino acids. The variable domain in full, with the rest retrieved from reference TRBV5-1 and TRBJ2-3, is KAGVTQTPRYLIKTRGQQVTLSCSPISGHRSVSWYQQTPGQGLQFLFEYFSETQRNKGNFPGRFSGRQFSNSRSEMNVSTLELGDSALYLCASSLTSDTQYFGPGTRLTVL.

The chain uses TRBV7-9 and TRBJ2-3; weak D call: TRBD2 (5 bases). The V end was cut by 6 bases, the J end by 2 bases, with 18 bases between. The CDR3 totals 16 residues. Per germline, CDR1 SEHNR and CDR2 FQNEAQ (reference sequence). CDR3 in DNA: TGTGCCAGCAGATCGAGATGGGAGAGAGTCACAGATACGCAGTATTTT. Translated: CASRSRWERVTDTQYF.

This clonotype has just a few counts. The junction departs from germline at one end; a sequencing error may be responsible. The V call is TRBV12-3 or TRBV12-4, the J call TRBJ2-1; D is tentatively TRBD1 or TRBD2 (6 bases each). CDR3 length: 11 amino acids. For the CDR3, the DNA is TGTGCCAGCAGGTTAAACGGGGGCGGAGGTTTC. This encodes CASRLNGGGGF.

V gene TRBV9 combines with J gene TRBJ2-1; D is undetermined. Germline-derived CDR1 and CDR2 are SGDLS and YYNGEE. V was pared by 0 bases and J by 6 bases, with 19 bases between. There are 17 residues in the CDR3. The CDR3 here is CASSVEVLTPSPNEQFF. The CDR3 coding sequence is TGTGCCAGCAGCGTAGAGGTATTGACTCCATCCCCCAATGAGCAGTTCTTC.

J is TRBJ1-6 and V is TRBV30; no definite D call. Deletions cut 4 bases from V and 6 bases from J, with 25 bases between. The CDR3 is 18 residues long. The germline V gene has CDR1 GTSNPN and CDR2 SVGIG (reference sequence). The CDR3 is CAWKADRPMKPANSPLHF. The CDR3, as DNA: TGTGCCTGGAAGGCAGACCGACCGATGAAGCCCGCTAATTCACCCCTCCACTTT.

This clonotype was seen a few times. CDR3 in amino acids: CASTLLAGTFDEQFF. The DNA of the CDR3 is TGTGCCAGCACCCTCCTAGCGGGAACTTTCGATGAGCAGTTCTTC. The genes are TRBV12-3 or TRBV12-4 and TRBJ2-1; 9 nucleotides match TRBD2. V lost 7 bases, J lost 8 bases, and 12 bases stayed unmatched. The CDR3 covers 15 residues.